The 7 T cell receptor beta chains below were found in one sample sequenced in a study of T-cell memory formation after mild COVID-19. In TCRdb, the 5' RACE reads were re-called with MiXCR into one record per CDR3 protein. The sample consists of 68,000 or so distinct CDR3 sequences, over 15% of them appearing once. Material for sequencing was PBMCs or a T cell subset sorted from them (not recorded which). The receptors come from an adult woman who had mild COVID-19 (a few samples of this study predate the infection). Cell type and time point are not known.

The J gene is TRBJ2-7, the V gene TRBV12-3 or TRBV12-4; the D gene is possibly TRBD2 (5 bases). The CDR3 extends over 13 amino acids. V was shortened by 2 bases and J by 11 bases, with 16 bases between the two germline ends. CDR3 loop: CASSLSGYEGKYF. The CDR3 DNA reads as TGTGCCAGCAGTTTATCAGGTTACGAGGGAAAGTACTTC.

The V call is TRBV7-9, the J call TRBJ2-1; D might be TRBD2 (5 bases). This CDR3 is 13 amino acids long. Per germline, CDR1 SEHNR and CDR2 FQNEAQ (reference sequence). The ends were cut back, 4 bases at V and 6 bases at J, with 10 bases in the middle. The CDR3 here is CASSWTGSNEQFF. CDR3 in DNA: TGTGCCAGCAGCTGGACTGGTAGCAATGAGCAGTTCTTC.

This clonotype was recorded a few times. The CDR3 region has the DNA TGTGCCAGCAGTTCGACAGGGGGCTATCTCGGCTACACCTTC. It encodes CASSSTGGYLGYTF. The rearrangement uses TRBV27 and TRBJ1-2; TRBD1 agrees at 10 bases. Unmatched junction bases numbered 7, after V lost 4 bases and J lost 8 bases. The CDR3 length is 14 residues. Looked up from germline, CDR1 is MNHEY and CDR2 is SMNVEV (reference sequence).

A few counts support this clonotype. The V and J genes are TRBV5-1 and TRBJ2-7; D remains ambiguous. Trimming cost V 4 bases and J 5 bases, with 10 bases left between them. CDR3 length equals 12 residues. Looked up from germline, CDR1 is SGHRS and CDR2 is YFSETQ. CDR3 loop: CASSLAYDEQYF. In DNA form, the CDR3 reads TGCGCCAGCAGCCTTGCGTATGACGAGCAGTACTTC.

This clonotype was counted between two and nine times. J is TRBJ2-7 and V is TRBV6-5; D gene ambiguous. CDR3 length: 14 residues. CDR1 is MNHEY, CDR2 SVGAGI, per germline. V was shortened by 2 bases and J by 5 bases, with 13 bases between the two germline ends. CDR3: CASSYTLRMDEQYF. Written as DNA, the CDR3 is TGTGCCAGCAGTTACACCCTCAGGATGGACGAGCAGTACTTC.

The chain is built from TRBV4-1 and TRBJ1-1, with D perhaps TRBD1 (6 bases). V was shortened by 6 bases and J by 1 base, with 15 bases between the two germline ends. Germline CDR1 reads MGHRA; CDR2 reads YSYEKL. The CDR3 has 15 residues. CDR3 sequence (DNA): TGCGCCAGCAGTCTCATTTTACAGGGGAACACTGAAGCTTTCTTT. The encoded protein is CASSLILQGNTEAFF.

The rearrangement uses TRBV12-3 or TRBV12-4 and TRBJ2-3; D may match TRBD1 or TRBD2 (5 bases each). The CDR3 is 16 amino acids. V was trimmed by 5 bases and J by 2 bases, leaving 17 bases between them. This CDR3 reads CASSDGTESFTDTQYF. CDR3 DNA sequence: TGTGCCAGCAGTGATGGGACGGAGTCTTTCACAGATACGCAGTATTTT.